A selection of T cell receptor beta chains follows, all from one sample in a study of vaccination and CD4 T cells after COVID-19. TCRdb reanalysed the PCR reads using MiXCR and keeps one entry per CDR3 protein. Of fewer than 25,000 distinct CDR3 sequences listed, about half were seen once; the top ten hold about 5.9%. For these receptors, no antigen is known. Sequenced input: CD4+ T cells from blood, cultured in vitro. The source of these receptors is a human donor who had recovered from COVID-19. Both conserved end residues are part of each CDR3. The D gene is left open where the match is weak.

D gene | V gene | CDR3 protein
NA | TRBV6-5 | CASSYSTRDTEAFF
TRBD1 | TRBV7-8 | CASSLGGQGAYGYTF
TRBD1 | TRBV19 | CARPEPGTGSFYEQYF
TRBD2 | TRBV29-1 | CSVEGEGRIDTQYF
NA | TRBV20-1 | CSALIRRTANEKLFF
TRBD2 | TRBV6-1 | CASRSTSGSTDTQYF
NA | TRBV24-1 | CATSDPPREGGSDTQYF
TRBD1 | TRBV20-1 | CSARDVGGSFNTQYF
NA | TRBV15 | CATSRDRSAPDTGELFF
NA | TRBV11-2 | CASSLGAGRGNTEAFF
NA | TRBV7-9 | CASSLDSLTNEKLFF
TRBD1 | TRBV6-5 | CASSYYSTGLLSNYGYTF
TRBD1 | TRBV28 | CASSSLTGGDQPQHF
NA | TRBV20-1 | CSARDRPESYGYTF
TRBD2 | TRBV7-3 | CASSPFPGTSGGDTGELFF
TRBD2 | TRBV28 | CASSWFLREYTYEQYF
TRBD2 | TRBV5-6 | CASSLRGLAGETQYF
TRBD1 | TRBV28 | CASTDGTGNEKLFF
TRBD2 | TRBV11-3 | CASRSGGAVTGELFF
NA | TRBV29-1 | CSVEDFSATFYNEQFF
NA | TRBV7-2 | CASSEMRRRLSQRSEQFF
NA | TRBV6-1 | CASSGKGLGTDTQYF
NA | TRBV5-1 | CASSLLGQFTQETQYF
NA | TRBV20-1 | CSAREGGGGYTF
TRBD2 | TRBV6-5 | CASSSLAGSSYEQYF
NA | TRBV11-2 | CASRPSSLTYEQYF
NA | TRBV4-1 | CASSHGLLRRAPSTGELFF
NA | TRBV5-5 | CASKSQASGTEAFF
TRBD2 | TRBV7-2 | CASSFGTSGKIYEQYF
NA | TRBV28 | CASSDRQSNNEQFF
TRBD1 | TRBV20-1 | CSASYLWTGEKLFF
NA | TRBV20-1 | CSAREGAVDPSELFF
NA | TRBV7-3 | CASSQDAGVGANVLTF
NA | TRBV10-3 | CAISEFGPQSNTEAFF
TRBD1 | TRBV5-4 | CAIGGTENTEAFF
NA | TRBV10-3 | CAISESGGGEQYF
TRBD1 | TRBV7-2 | CASSFGQGRGYEQYF
NA | TRBV5-1 | CASSLTSAYDSPLHF
TRBD1 | TRBV28 | CASRERQGLYSNQPQHF